This T cell receptor beta chain was observed in a study of T cell changes during pregnancy in multiple sclerosis. The repertoire was sequenced with immunoSEQ multiplex PCR; TCRdb's copy has only in-frame clones and lacks some. Among approximately 34,000 clones listed, less than 95% were seen once. CDR3 length equals 11 residues. Trimming removed 6 bases at V and 3 bases at J, with 5 bases between. Germline CDR1 reads SQVTM; CDR2 reads ANQGSEA. The sequenced sample was CD8+ T cells from peripheral blood mononuclear cells, obtained before pregnancy. The clonotype originates from a female donor with multiple sclerosis, enrolled in a pregnancy study. The genes are TRBV29-1 and TRBJ2-2; D gene unclear. CDR3 sequence reads: CSVTYTGELFF. In nucleotides, the CDR3 is TGCAGCGTGACATACACCGGGGAGCTGTTTTTT.